One TCR beta chain is described in this entry. The authors' processing: Reference gene primer amplification yielded estimated nucleated cell counts. The protocol was immunoSEQ multiplex PCR, while the TCRdb copy is restricted to in-frame clones and leaves out a portion. For V, J and clone size, that table is used; D and trimming come from the DNA. This table holds about 200,000 clones, 85% to 90% found once. The data originate from a study of blood T cell repertoires in COVID-19. In germline, CDR1 is SNHLY, CDR2 FYNNEI. CDR3 length: 11 amino acids. V lost 8 bases and J 7 bases, leaving 9 bases between the germline ends.

Sample: peripheral blood. The sequence was collected from a man aged 45-60 years with acute or convalescent COVID-19. The chain couples TRBV2 to TRBJ2-4; D might be TRBD1 (5 bases). The CDR3 DNA is TGTGCCAGCGAGACAGTGAACATTCAGTACTTC. Translated, it gives CASETVNIQYF.